Below, 31 T cell receptor beta chains from the same sample are listed, as sequenced in a study of HIV-infected patients and healthy controls. TCRdb processed the 5' RACE reads anew with MiXCR; each CDR3 protein has one entry. The sample contains some 67,000 distinct CDR3 sequences, 16% of which appear only once. Source material: CD4+ T cells from blood. These receptors originate from a human donor in good health.

This clonotype was detected many times. The gene calls are TRBV6-6 and TRBJ1-1; a weak D match, TRBD1 (6 bases). The CDR3 contains 15 residues. V lost 2 bases, J lost 0 bases, and 10 bases lay in between. The germline CDR1 and CDR2 sequences are MNHNY and SVGAGI (reference sequence). CDR3 sequence: CASSYVGQLNTEAFF. In nucleotides, the CDR3 is TGTGCCAGCAGTTACGTCGGACAGTTGAACACTGAAGCTTTCTTT.

This sequence joins TRBV18 and TRBJ1-2; D remains unclear. V was clipped by 1 base and J by 6 bases, with 15 bases between them. CDR3 length: 15 amino acids. Germline CDR1 reads KGHSH; CDR2 reads LQKENI. The CDR3 here is CASSPLREGDHGYTF. The CDR3 DNA is TGTGCCAGCTCACCACTCCGGGAGGGCGACCATGGCTACACCTTC.

In this sample, this clonotype turned up a few times. J is TRBJ1-2 and V is TRBV12-3 or TRBV12-4, with D unresolved. This CDR3 region has 14 residues. Trimming stripped 7 bases from V and 8 bases from J, with 20 bases between. The CDR3 reads CASTVPGRSGGYTF. In DNA form, the CDR3 reads TGTGCCAGCACAGTCCCCGGGAGAAGTGGGGGCTACACCTTC.

The V and J genes are TRBV12-3 or TRBV12-4 and TRBJ1-2; D is unresolved. The CDR3 is made up of 12 amino acids. Trimming took 4 bases from V and 8 from J, leaving 11 bases between them. CDR3 protein: CASSSPRRGYTF. The CDR3, as DNA: TGTGCCAGCAGTTCCCCCAGACGCGGCTACACCTTC.

This clonotype has ten or more counts. The V and J genes are TRBV7-9 and TRBJ1-1; D remains ambiguous. The CDR3 sequence is 13 residues long. V was cut by 1 base and J by 5 bases, with 8 bases left in between. Germline CDR1 is SEHNR and CDR2 is FQNEAQ (reference sequence). CDR3 residues: CASSLGGLTEAFF. The CDR3 region has the DNA TGTGCCAGCAGCTTAGGCGGTTTAACTGAAGCTTTCTTT.

The gene calls are TRBV3-1 and TRBJ1-2, with no clear D. The germline V gene encodes CDR1 LGHDT and CDR2 YNNKEL (reference sequence). CDR3 size: 14 residues. Trimming took off 4 bases at V and 2 bases at J, with 11 bases between the two ends. CDR3 loop: CASSPTPGNYGYTF. The CDR3 DNA follows: TGTGCCAGCAGCCCAACACCCGGGAACTATGGCTACACCTTC.

This clonotype was counted at least ten times. The V gene is TRBV27, the J gene TRBJ2-5; D not resolved. The germline V gene encodes CDR1 MNHEY and CDR2 SMNVEV (reference sequence). V lost 2 bases and J lost 2, with 12 bases in between. This CDR3 has 15 amino acids. CDR3 bases: TGTGCCAGCAGTTTACCGCCTCATCCTCAAGAGACCCAGTACTTC. Amino acids: CASSLPPHPQETQYF.

The chain joins TRBV6-5 to TRBJ2-7; tentatively, D is TRBD1 (6 bases). Deletions cut 6 bases from V and 5 bases from J, with 17 bases between. CDR3 size: 14 residues. CDR1 is MNHEY, CDR2 SVGAGI, per germline. CDR3 sequence reads: CASSHRVQDDEQYF. CDR3 sequence (DNA): TGTGCCAGCAGCCACAGGGTGCAGGACGACGAGCAGTACTTC.

This chain joins TRBV20-1 and TRBJ1-4; D may be TRBD1 (6 bases). The germline CDR1 and CDR2 sequences are DFQATT and SNEGSKA (reference sequence). There are 13 residues in the CDR3. Trimming shortened V by 2 bases and J by 5 bases, and 9 bases separated the two germline ends. CDR3 nucleotides: TGCAGTGCTAGAAGGACAGTAAATGAAAAACTGTTTTTT. This translates into CSARRTVNEKLFF.

This clonotype has more than one count but fewer than ten. The rearrangement links TRBV11-1 to TRBJ2-5, with 9 bases matching TRBD2. Unmatched junction bases numbered 19, after V lost 1 base and J lost 4 bases. Germline V gene sequence: CDR1 SGHAT, CDR2 FQDESV (reference sequence). This CDR3 has 20 residues. The CDR3 bases are TGTGCCAGCAGCTTAGGGATCAGCGCGGGAGGGCCTGGTGGAGCAGAGACCCAGTACTTC. Protein sequence: CASSLGISAGGPGGAETQYF.

CDR3 region: CAWKWAVGNTIYF. In DNA form, the CDR3 reads TGTGCCTGGAAATGGGCAGTTGGAAACACCATATATTTT. This sequence joins TRBV30 and TRBJ1-3; D unresolved. The CDR3 consists of 13 residues. Germline CDR1 GTSNPN, CDR2 SVGIG (reference sequence). Trimming took 4 bases from V and 3 from J, leaving 10 bases between them.

The genes are TRBV5-1 and TRBJ1-5, with a tentative D call TRBD1 (5 bases). CDR1 and CDR2 (germline): SGHRS, YFSETQ. V was pared by 1 base and J by 5 bases, with 13 bases between. The CDR3 spans 15 residues. DNA of the CDR3: TGCGCCAGCAGCTTGTTCGGGGGGTCCGATCAGCCCCAGCATTTT. Translated: CASSLFGGSDQPQHF.

The gene calls are TRBV5-1 and TRBJ2-5; TRBD1 aligns across 8 bases. The V and J ends lost 4 bases and 5 bases, in that order; junction bases with no gene match: 7. The CDR3 length is 14 residues. Germline V CDR1 and CDR2: SGHRS, YFSETQ. The CDR3 is CASSRRTGFETQYF. CDR3 nucleotides: TGCGCCAGCAGCCGCAGGACAGGGTTCGAGACCCAGTACTTC.

This clonotype was seen at least ten times. The V and J genes are TRBV12-3 or TRBV12-4 and TRBJ2-1; D not certain. The CDR3 spans 15 residues. V lost 9 bases to trimming and J lost 0 bases, with 15 bases between them. Here the CDR3 reads CASTWAFYSYNEQFF. In DNA, the CDR3 is TGTGCCAGTACGTGGGCATTTTACTCCTACAATGAGCAGTTCTTC.

The chain uses TRBV11-3 and TRBJ1-2; 7 nucleotides match TRBD1. The CDR3 covers 14 residues. The germline V gene has CDR1 SGHNT and CDR2 YENEEA. Trimming took 4 bases from V and 8 from J; bases not matched to a gene: 10. CDR3 DNA sequence: TGTGCCAGCAGCTCGCTCCGGACAGGTCAAGGCTACACCTTC. Amino acids: CASSSLRTGQGYTF.

The table lists this clonotype with many counts. The chain links TRBV9 to TRBJ2-3; D perhaps matches TRBD2 (5 bases). Per germline, CDR1 SGDLS and CDR2 YYNGEE. There are 13 residues in the CDR3. V shed 0 bases and J shed 4 bases, with 6 bases lying between them. The CDR3 region has the DNA TGTGCCAGCAGCGTAGAGGAGGCAGATACGCAGTATTTT. Translated, it gives CASSVEEADTQYF.

The sample holds a few counts of this clonotype. The V gene is TRBV9, the J gene TRBJ2-1; 9 bases agree with TRBD2. This CDR3 contains 19 residues. Trimming at V came to 0 bases and at J to 9 bases, leaving 19 bases not matched to a gene. Germline V CDR1 and CDR2: SGDLS, YYNGEE. CDR3 residues: CASSVGRLRGGQGEAEQFF. The CDR3 DNA follows: TGTGCCAGCAGCGTAGGACGGTTGCGGGGGGGTCAAGGGGAGGCTGAGCAGTTCTTC.

J is TRBJ2-3 and V is TRBV18; D is ambiguous. V lost 1 base and J 3 bases, leaving 2 bases between the germline ends. This CDR3 is 12 amino acids long. Looked up from germline, CDR1 is KGHSH and CDR2 is LQKENI. The CDR3, as DNA: TGTGCCAGCTCACCACGGACAGATACGCAGTATTTT. Protein sequence: CASSPRTDTQYF.

V and J are TRBV11-2 and TRBJ2-7; the D gene is possibly TRBD1 (6 bases). Per germline, CDR1 SGHAT and CDR2 FQNNGV. The CDR3 runs 13 residues. Trimming took 4 bases from V and 6 from J, leaving 13 bases between them. The CDR3 DNA sequence: TGTGCCAGCAGCTCCGGACAGAGCCGCGAGCAGTACTTC. This codes for CASSSGQSREQYF.

This clonotype came up a few times. The chain employs TRBV12-3 or TRBV12-4 and TRBJ2-2; D is perhaps TRBD2 (6 bases). This CDR3 has 16 residues. The ends were cut back, 2 bases at V and 6 bases at J, with 16 bases in the middle. In nucleotides, the CDR3 is TGTGCCAGCAGTTTAAAGGCGGGACTTCCCCCCGGGGAGCTGTTTTTT. Protein product: CASSLKAGLPPGELFF.

This clonotype was seen more than once but under ten times. This chain uses TRBV7-9 with TRBJ2-7; 7 bases line up with TRBD2. CDR1 SEHNR and CDR2 FQNEAQ come from the germline V gene (reference sequence). The CDR3 totals 15 residues. Trimming removed 3 bases from V and 6 bases from J; junction bases left unmatched: 11. This CDR3 is CASSFPSSGPGEQYF. In nucleotides, the CDR3 is TGTGCCAGCAGCTTTCCTTCTAGCGGCCCTGGCGAGCAGTACTTC. Using reference TRBV7-9 and TRBJ2-7 for the parts outside the CDR3, the full variable domain is DTGVSQNPRHKITKRGQNVTFRCDPISEHNRLYWYRQTLGQGPEFLTYFQNEAQLEKSRLLSDRFSAERPKGSFSTLEIQRTEQGDSAMYLCASSFPSSGPGEQYFGPGTRLTVT.

Only one count was recorded for this clonotype. This sequence joins TRBV7-9 and TRBJ1-5; 8 positions match TRBD1. The CDR3 extends over 14 amino acids. Losses at the gene ends were 5 bases for V and 3 bases for J; bases not matched to a gene: 3. Germline V lookup: CDR1 SEHNR, CDR2 FQNEAQ (reference sequence). CDR3 residues: CASSLQGDNQPQHF. The CDR3 DNA reads TGTGCCAGCAGCCTACAGGGGGACAATCAGCCCCAGCATTTT. The variable domain in full, completed from reference TRBV7-9 and TRBJ1-5, reads DTGVSQNPRHKITKRGQNVTFRCDPISEHNRLYWYRQTLGQGPEFLTYFQNEAQLEKSRLLSDRFSAERPKGSFSTLEIQRTEQGDSAMYLCASSLQGDNQPQHFGDGTRLSIL.

This chain connects TRBV5-1 to TRBJ2-3; TRBD2 agrees at 8 bases. Germline V gene data show CDR1 as SGHRS and CDR2 as YFSETQ. After removal of 2 bases from V and 5 bases from J, the junction contained 7 bases not matched to a gene. This CDR3 contains 15 residues. CDR3 sequence (DNA): TGCGCCAGCAGCTTTGGGACTAGTCGTGGAGATACGCAGTATTTT. Its protein is CASSFGTSRGDTQYF.

This clonotype was counted a few times. The CDR3 here is CASSLLAGRLDTQYF. The DNA for the CDR3 is TGTGCCAGCAGCCTATTAGCGGGACGTCTAGATACGCAGTATTTT. The chain carries TRBV11-2 and TRBJ2-3, with TRBD2 identical over 8 bases. The CDR3 totals 15 residues. With V trimmed by 5 bases and J by 5 bases, 9 bases remained unmatched. Germline lookup yields CDR1 SGHAT and CDR2 FQNNGV.

In this sample, this clonotype turned up a few times. The V gene is TRBV11-2, the J gene TRBJ2-1; 11 nucleotides line up with TRBD2. The CDR3 has 14 residues. Germline V lookup: CDR1 SGHAT, CDR2 FQNNGV. Trimming took 6 bases from V and 8 from J; bases not matched to a gene: 6. The CDR3 sequence is CASRPTSGAHEQFF. In DNA, the CDR3 is TGTGCCAGCAGGCCGACTAGCGGGGCGCATGAGCAGTTCTTC.

This clonotype was counted a few times. The V and J genes are TRBV6-2 or TRBV6-3 and TRBJ2-1, with TRBD2 as a possible D gene (5 bases). This CDR3 region has 13 residues. The V gene lost 6 bases and the J gene lost 15 bases, with 21 bases spanning the gap. Germline-derived CDR1 and CDR2 are MNHEY and SVGEGT. CDR3 DNA: TGTGCCAGCAGCCTTCGGATCGAAGGAGGAGGGTTCTTC. Translated: CASSLRIEGGGFF.

At least ten counts were recorded for this clonotype. The V and J genes are TRBV29-1 and TRBJ2-1, with D maybe TRBD1 (5 bases). Germline-derived CDR1 and CDR2 are SQVTM and ANQGSEA. The CDR3 has 12 amino acids. Deletions cut 7 bases from V and 9 bases from J, with 16 bases between. The CDR3 DNA reads TGCAGCGCCCAAACAGGTAGTTTTGAGCAGTTCTTC. Amino acids: CSAQTGSFEQFF.

At least ten counts were recorded for this clonotype. V is TRBV12-5 and J is TRBJ2-1; 11 bases agree with TRBD2. From germline, CDR1 is LGHNT and CDR2 FRNRAP. The CDR3 consists of 17 residues. Losses at the gene ends were 2 bases for V and 6 bases for J; bases not matched to a gene: 9. CDR3 nucleotides: TGTGCTAGTGGTTTGCCCGGACTAGCGGGTGAATTCAATGAGCAGTTCTTC. The encoded protein is CASGLPGLAGEFNEQFF.

Only a few counts were recorded for this clonotype. The CDR3 here is CASRAFTDTQYF. CDR3 DNA sequence: TGTGCCAGCAGGGCGTTCACAGATACGCAGTATTTT. The chain joins TRBV6-2 or TRBV6-3 to TRBJ2-3; D is unresolved. V lost 6 bases and J lost 2, with 6 bases in between. Germline CDR1 is MNHEY and CDR2 is SVGEGT. This CDR3 has 12 residues.

This clonotype showed up just a few times. The J gene is TRBJ2-7, the V gene TRBV6-2 or TRBV6-3, with D perhaps being TRBD1 or TRBD2 (5 bases each). CDR1 and CDR2 (germline): MNHEY, SVGEGT. Deletions cut 7 bases from V and 1 base from J, with 11 bases between. The CDR3 length is 13 residues. The CDR3 sequence: CASKRDGSYEQYF. CDR3 coding DNA: TGTGCCAGCAAAAGGGACGGTTCCTACGAGCAGTACTTC.

This clonotype has more than one count but fewer than ten. The V and J genes are TRBV7-9 and TRBJ1-5; D is unresolved. Germline lookup yields CDR1 SEHNR and CDR2 FQNEAQ (reference sequence). V shed 5 bases and J shed 1 base, with 9 bases lying between them. CDR3 length equals 14 residues. The CDR3 sequence is CASSGPPSNQPQHF. The CDR3 DNA is TGTGCCAGCAGCGGACCTCCGAGCAATCAGCCCCAGCATTTT.